One TCR beta chain is described in this entry. The antigen remains unidentified. This entry is derived from a study of cytomegalovirus exposure and HLA in healthy donors. Findings of the study overall: Follow-up analysis later connected one missense variant in DCLRE1C with trimming of TCR beta V- and J-genes. A later analysis linked some 17,000 TCR beta sequences to HLA alleles at 0.05 false discovery rate.

V gave up 5 bases and J gave up 4 bases, with 5 bases separating them. The CDR3 extends over 12 amino acids. Germline lookup yields CDR1 MNHEY and CDR2 SMNVEV (reference sequence). The PCR contained 60 Vbeta and 13 Jbeta primers. Here immunoSEQ multiplex PCR was the method, and the copy in TCRdb shows in-frame clones only, minus some. The repertoire holds about 130,000 clones, over 70% seen once, with approximately 4% in the top ten. This sequence joins TRBV27 and TRBJ2-2; no reliable D call. Sequenced: PBMCs. This TCR derives from a woman in her 40s in good health and CMV-seronegative. CDR3 sequence (DNA): TGTGCCAGCAGTCTCCTCACCGGGGAGCTGTTTTTT. Translating it yields CASSLLTGELFF.